The rows below give T cell receptor beta chains drawn from one sample of a study of T cells in Graves' hyperthyroidism and ophthalmopathy. TCRdb reanalysed the multiplex PCR reads using MiXCR and keeps one entry per CDR3 protein. The sample has roughly 840,000 distinct CDR3 sequences; 38% are singletons. Sequences were obtained from blood. Every receptor here comes from a man aged 18-30 years with Graves' hyperthyroidism. The CDR3 runs from the conserved cysteine through the conserved F or W. D genes are given only for firm matches. Not every row has a clone size; where given, it reads once, few, many or a size class.

j_call: TRBJ1-5; d_call: NA; v_call: TRBV10-3; cdr3_length: 14; clone_size: NA; cdr3_nt: TGTGCCATCAGTGACAGGACAGGCAATCAGCCCCAGCATTTT; cdr3_aa: CAISDRTGNQPQHF
j_call: TRBJ1-2; d_call: NA; v_call: TRBV12-3/TRBV12-4; cdr3_length: 13; clone_size: NA; cdr3_nt: TGTGCCAGCAGTTTGACACTACCGTATGGCTACACCTTC; cdr3_aa: CASSLTLPYGYTF
j_call: TRBJ2-3; d_call: NA; v_call: TRBV7-6; cdr3_length: 14; clone_size: NA; cdr3_nt: TGTGCCAGCAGCCATTCTGGGGGCACAGATACGCAGTATTTT; cdr3_aa: CASSHSGGTDTQYF
j_call: TRBJ1-5; d_call: TRBD1; v_call: TRBV10-3; cdr3_length: 15; clone_size: NA; cdr3_nt: TGTGCCACCGGGACAGCGGGGTATAGCAATCAGCCCCAGCATTTT; cdr3_aa: CATGTAGYSNQPQHF
j_call: TRBJ2-2; d_call: NA; v_call: TRBV6-5; cdr3_length: 13; clone_size: NA; cdr3_nt: TGTGCCAGCAGTTACGTACAGGGCGGGGAGCTGTTTTTT; cdr3_aa: CASSYVQGGELFF
j_call: TRBJ2-7; d_call: TRBD2; v_call: TRBV7-9; cdr3_length: 14; clone_size: NA; cdr3_nt: TGTGCCAGCAGCCCCGGGGGGAGGGAAACCGAGCAGTACTTC; cdr3_aa: CASSPGGRETEQYF
j_call: TRBJ2-7; d_call: NA; v_call: TRBV7-2; cdr3_length: 12; clone_size: NA; cdr3_nt: TGTGCCAGCAGATGGGACACCGGGGAGCTGTACTTC; cdr3_aa: CASRWDTGELYF
j_call: TRBJ2-7; d_call: NA; v_call: TRBV15; cdr3_length: 12; clone_size: many; cdr3_nt: TGTGCCACCAGCAGAGAGCAGGGTAAGCAGTACTTC; cdr3_aa: CATSREQGKQYF
j_call: TRBJ2-2; d_call: NA; v_call: TRBV19; cdr3_length: 13; clone_size: NA; cdr3_nt: TGTGCCACTGGATCGCCGGTCACCGGGGAGCTGTTTTTT; cdr3_aa: CATGSPVTGELFF
j_call: TRBJ2-7; d_call: TRBD1; v_call: TRBV20-1; cdr3_length: 14; clone_size: few; cdr3_nt: TGCAGTGCTAGAGTTGCCGGGACAGGGAACGAGCAGTACTTC; cdr3_aa: CSARVAGTGNEQYF
j_call: TRBJ2-5; d_call: TRBD1; v_call: TRBV9; cdr3_length: 18; clone_size: NA; cdr3_nt: TGTGCCAGCAGCCAAGAACGGAGACAGGGGAGTAGGGGAGAGACCCAGTACTTC; cdr3_aa: CASSQERRQGSRGETQYF
j_call: TRBJ1-5; d_call: NA; v_call: TRBV2; cdr3_length: 13; clone_size: many; cdr3_nt: TGTGCCAGCAGTGAAGCGGGGGGCCAGCCCCAGCATTTT; cdr3_aa: CASSEAGGQPQHF
j_call: TRBJ2-5; d_call: NA; v_call: TRBV4-3; cdr3_length: 15; clone_size: few; cdr3_nt: TGCGCCAGCAGCCAAGGCCCGGACGGCCAAGAGACCCAGTACTTC; cdr3_aa: CASSQGPDGQETQYF
j_call: TRBJ2-5; d_call: TRBD1; v_call: TRBV9; cdr3_length: 17; clone_size: NA; cdr3_nt: TGTGCCAGCAGCCAAGACCCGTACAGGGGGCTGGAAGAGACCCAGTACTTC; cdr3_aa: CASSQDPYRGLEETQYF
j_call: TRBJ1-1; d_call: NA; v_call: TRBV19; cdr3_length: 14; clone_size: many; cdr3_nt: TGTGCCAGTAGTATAGCAGGAAGGAACACTGAAGCTTTCTTT; cdr3_aa: CASSIAGRNTEAFF
j_call: TRBJ1-1; d_call: NA; v_call: TRBV29-1; cdr3_length: 12; clone_size: NA; cdr3_nt: TGCAGCGTTGAGAGGGAGGGGCGGGAAGCTTTCTTT; cdr3_aa: CSVEREGREAFF
j_call: TRBJ1-6; d_call: NA; v_call: TRBV5-1; cdr3_length: 14; clone_size: many; cdr3_nt: TGCGCCAGCAGCTTGGGACGGTTAGGGTCACCCCTCCACTTT; cdr3_aa: CASSLGRLGSPLHF
j_call: TRBJ1-1; d_call: TRBD1; v_call: TRBV7-9; cdr3_length: 17; clone_size: NA; cdr3_nt: TGTGCCAGCAGCTTGTTGACCAACAGGGGGGGAGCCACTGAAGCTTTCTTT; cdr3_aa: CASSLLTNRGGATEAFF
j_call: TRBJ2-7; d_call: NA; v_call: TRBV5-1; cdr3_length: 15; clone_size: NA; cdr3_nt: TGCGCCAGCAGGCAACAGGTCCCAAGCTCCTACGAGCAGTACTTC; cdr3_aa: CASRQQVPSSYEQYF
j_call: TRBJ1-2; d_call: NA; v_call: TRBV7-2; cdr3_length: 12; clone_size: NA; cdr3_nt: TGTGCCAGCAGTCATGGACAAGGCGGCTACACCTTC; cdr3_aa: CASSHGQGGYTF
j_call: TRBJ1-1; d_call: TRBD1; v_call: TRBV2; cdr3_length: 16; clone_size: NA; cdr3_nt: TGTGCCAGCAGTGAATCTGGTGGGACAGGGAACACTGAAGCTTTCTTT; cdr3_aa: CASSESGGTGNTEAFF
j_call: TRBJ2-7; d_call: TRBD2; v_call: TRBV5-6; cdr3_length: 13; clone_size: NA; cdr3_nt: TGTGCCAGCAGCTTGGCGGCGGGGCGGGAGCAGCACTTC; cdr3_aa: CASSLAAGREQHF
j_call: TRBJ2-5; d_call: NA; v_call: TRBV5-1; cdr3_length: 15; clone_size: many; cdr3_nt: TGCGCCAGCAGCTCCCGGGGCATGCCACAAGAGACCCAGTACTTC; cdr3_aa: CASSSRGMPQETQYF
j_call: TRBJ2-7; d_call: TRBD1; v_call: TRBV6-6; cdr3_length: 14; clone_size: few; cdr3_nt: TGTGCCAGCAAACAGGGGGCGGGTATTTACGAGCAGTACTTC; cdr3_aa: CASKQGAGIYEQYF
j_call: TRBJ1-1; d_call: NA; v_call: TRBV12-3/TRBV12-4; cdr3_length: 15; clone_size: NA; cdr3_nt: TGTGCCAGCAGTCCCCGGGGAGCGGCGAACACTGAAGCTTTCTTT; cdr3_aa: CASSPRGAANTEAFF
j_call: TRBJ2-2; d_call: NA; v_call: TRBV10-1; cdr3_length: 15; clone_size: NA; cdr3_nt: TGCGCCAGCAGTGATCGTATAGGGGTGACCGGGGAGCTGTTTTTT; cdr3_aa: CASSDRIGVTGELFF
j_call: TRBJ1-6; d_call: NA; v_call: TRBV7-8; cdr3_length: 17; clone_size: few; cdr3_nt: TGTGCCAGCAGCTCTAAAGCAGGGAGCTCCTATAATTCACCCCTCCACTTT; cdr3_aa: CASSSKAGSSYNSPLHF